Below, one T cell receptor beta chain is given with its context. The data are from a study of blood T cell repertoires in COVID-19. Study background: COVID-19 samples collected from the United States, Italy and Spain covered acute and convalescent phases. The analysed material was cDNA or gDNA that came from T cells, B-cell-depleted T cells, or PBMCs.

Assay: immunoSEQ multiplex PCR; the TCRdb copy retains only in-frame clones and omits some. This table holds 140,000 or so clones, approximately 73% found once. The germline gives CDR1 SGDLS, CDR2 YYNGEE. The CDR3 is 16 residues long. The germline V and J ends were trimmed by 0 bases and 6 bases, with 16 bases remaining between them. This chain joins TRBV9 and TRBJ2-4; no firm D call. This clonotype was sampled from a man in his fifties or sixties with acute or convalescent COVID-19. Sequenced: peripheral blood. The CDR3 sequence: CASSVAPQSPLNIQYF. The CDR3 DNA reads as TGTGCCAGCAGCGTAGCTCCCCAAAGCCCCCTAAACATTCAGTACTTC.